Below, 22 T cell receptor beta chains from the same sample are listed, as sequenced in a study of shared clonotypes between healthy human individuals. Sequenced by immunoSEQ multiplex PCR; TCRdb stores in-frame clones only, minus some. This sample yields 1 million to 1.3 million clones, of which about 80% are seen a single time; 0.5% to 0.65% belongs to the top ten. Specimen: memory CD4+ T cells from PBMCs. The subset denotes: CD45RA-negative fraction. The receptor source for this set is a man in his late teens or twenties in good health. Some clones in this sample may be carry-over from other donors' samples.

This clone showed up just a few times. The J gene is TRBJ1-3, the V gene TRBV9, with D uncertain. V was cut by 0 bases and J by 8 bases, with 9 bases left in between. Germline-derived CDR1 and CDR2 are SGDLS and YYNGEE. The CDR3 contains 13 residues. The DNA for the CDR3 is TGTGCCAGCAGCGTAGGTGTCGTGGACACCATATATTTT. This encodes CASSVGVVDTIYF.

The chain joins TRBV10-2 to TRBJ2-5, with D possibly matching TRBD1 (6 bases). The germline gives CDR1 WSHSY, CDR2 SAAADI. V was shortened by 4 bases and J by 1 base, with 7 bases between the two germline ends. This CDR3 spans 13 amino acids. The CDR3 region is CASSGQVQETQYF. CDR3 nucleotides: TGCGCCAGCAGTGGACAGGTCCAAGAGACCCAGTACTTC.

V gene TRBV15 combines with J gene TRBJ2-5; 8 nucleotides line up with TRBD1. Germline trimming cut 2 bases from V and 5 bases from J; bases unmatched to any gene: 7. The CDR3 extends over 15 amino acids. Looked up from germline, CDR1 is LNHNV and CDR2 is YYDKDF (reference sequence). CDR3 sequence reads: CATSRPRTGWETQYF. The CDR3 DNA is TGTGCCACCAGCAGACCCCGGACAGGGTGGGAGACCCAGTACTTC.

A single count supports this clone. This sequence joins TRBV27 and TRBJ2-7; the match to TRBD2 covers 12 bases. Germline CDR1 MNHEY, CDR2 SMNVEV (reference sequence). This CDR3 spans 17 amino acids. Trimming removed 6 bases from V and 3 bases from J; junction bases left unmatched: 12. Here the CDR3 reads CASRMTSGSSLIYEQYF. The CDR3, as DNA: TGTGCCAGCAGGATGACTAGCGGGAGCTCTCTTATCTACGAGCAGTACTTC.

CDR3 region: CASSPVAGGRTDTQYF. The DNA of the CDR3 is TGTGCCAGCAGCCCCGTGGCGGGAGGCCGCACAGATACGCAGTATTTT. The chain employs TRBV7-8 and TRBJ2-3, with TRBD2 matching over 8 bases. The CDR3 sequence is 16 residues long. Germline V CDR1 and CDR2: SGHVS, FQNEAQ. The trim removed 5 bases at V and 1 base at J, leaving 8 bases unmatched.

The chain couples TRBV19 to TRBJ2-7; TRBD1 matches at 9 bases. Germline lookup yields CDR1 LNHDA and CDR2 SQIVND (reference sequence). The V gene end was trimmed by 4 bases and the J gene end by 6 bases; junction bases not matched to a gene: 7. There are 14 residues in the CDR3. The CDR3 DNA is TGTGCCAGTAGTACCACCGGGACAGGGCCCGAGCAGTACTTC. Amino acids: CASSTTGTGPEQYF.

The table lists this clone with a few counts. Here the CDR3 DNA reads TGTGCCAGTGGAGGGTGGGTTTCGGGAGAGCAGTACTTC. Its protein is CASGGWVSGEQYF. The V gene is TRBV19, the J gene TRBJ2-7, with D possibly TRBD2 on 6 matching bases. Trimming pared 8 bases from V and 7 bases from J, leaving 18 bases between. CDR1 and CDR2 from the germline V gene are LNHDA and SQIVND (reference sequence). The CDR3 is made up of 13 amino acids. Full variable domain (outside the CDR3, taken from reference TRBV19 and TRBJ2-7): DGGITQSPKYLFRKEGQNVTLSCEQNLNHDAMYWYRQDPGQGLRLIYYSQIVNDFQKGDIAEGYSVSREKKESFPLTVTSAQKNPTAFYLCASGGWVSGEQYFGPGTRLTVT.

J is TRBJ1-1 and V is TRBV6-6, with no clear D. Germline CDR1 is MNHNY and CDR2 is SVGAGI (reference sequence). The CDR3 runs to 11 residues. V lost 7 bases, J lost 3 bases, and 6 bases lay in between. This chain's CDR3 is CASIRDTEAFF. CDR3 sequence (DNA): TGTGCCAGCATTAGGGACACTGAAGCTTTCTTT.

V gene TRBV6-5 combines with J gene TRBJ1-2; a weak D match, TRBD1 (5 bases). Germline CDR1 is MNHEY and CDR2 is SVGAGI. Between the trimmed V and J ends, which lost 4 bases and 4 bases, there was a span of 10 bases. CDR3 length: 13 residues. The CDR3 DNA reads TGTGCCAGCAGTTGGGGGATTGGCTATGGCTACACCTTC. It is translated as CASSWGIGYGYTF.

Only one count was recorded for this clone. Other nucleotide sequences in the sample specify the same CDR3. The chain couples TRBV6-5 to TRBJ1-1, with a weak D call TRBD1 (5 bases). V lost 2 bases and J 5 bases, leaving 9 bases between the germline ends. The CDR3 runs 13 residues. Germline CDR1 is MNHEY and CDR2 is SVGAGI. The chain's CDR3 is CASSYRGRTEAFF. CDR3 DNA sequence: TGTGCCAGCAGTTACAGGGGCCGGACTGAAGCTTTCTTT.

The V call is TRBV9, the J call TRBJ2-7; maybe TRBD2 (5 bases). CDR3 size: 15 residues. V gave up 4 bases and J gave up 0 bases, with 14 bases separating them. CDR1 is SGDLS, CDR2 YYNGEE, per germline. The DNA of the CDR3 is TGTGCCAGCAGCTCGGAGGCGGGCAGCTCCTACGAGCAGTACTTC. Encoded protein: CASSSEAGSSYEQYF.

The J gene is TRBJ2-1, the V gene TRBV6-5; D not resolved. In germline, CDR1 is MNHEY, CDR2 SVGAGI. This CDR3 has 13 residues. Trimming left V 4 bases short and J 4 bases short, with 8 bases between. In DNA form, the CDR3 reads TGTGCCAGCAGTTTGGGGAATTACAATGAGCAGTTCTTC. Its translation is CASSLGNYNEQFF.

The chain employs TRBV7-9 and TRBJ1-1; the D gene is possibly TRBD1 (5 bases). Germline CDR1 SEHNR, CDR2 FQNEAQ (reference sequence). The CDR3 loop spans 17 amino acids. The ends were cut back, 5 bases at V and 2 bases at J, with 21 bases in the middle. Written as DNA, the CDR3 is TGTGCCAGCAGCCCCTTGCGTGGGGGACGTACCAACACTGAAGCTTTCTTT. Protein sequence: CASSPLRGGRTNTEAFF.

CDR3 protein: CSAGNQPQHF. CDR3 nucleotide sequence: TGCAGTGCTGGTAATCAGCCCCAGCATTTT. J is TRBJ1-5 and V is TRBV20-1, with D hard to call. The germline V gene has CDR1 DFQATT and CDR2 SNEGSKA (reference sequence). Trimming took off 5 bases at V and 4 bases at J, with 3 bases between the two ends. There are 10 residues in the CDR3.

The chain couples TRBV29-1 to TRBJ1-1; D might be TRBD1 (6 bases). V lost 6 bases and J lost 11, with 16 bases in between. This CDR3 spans 11 amino acids. Germline V gives CDR1 SQVTM, CDR2 ANQGSEA. CDR3 sequence: CSVLQGTVAFF. For the CDR3, the DNA is TGCAGCGTCCTACAGGGCACGGTGGCTTTCTTT.

This chain uses TRBV5-1 with TRBJ2-5, with 10 bases that match TRBD2. Germline-derived CDR1 and CDR2 are SGHRS and YFSETQ. The CDR3 length is 16 residues. Trimming cost V 0 bases and J 1 base; bases outside gene matches: 3. CDR3 sequence reads: CASSLGGLAAQETQYF. The CDR3 DNA is TGCGCCAGCAGCTTGGGCGGACTAGCGGCCCAAGAGACCCAGTACTTC. Combining the CDR3 with reference TRBV5-1 and TRBJ2-5 gives the whole variable domain KAGVTQTPRYLIKTRGQQVTLSCSPISGHRSVSWYQQTPGQGLQFLFEYFSETQRNKGNFPGRFSGRQFSNSRSEMNVSTLELGDSALYLCASSLGGLAAQETQYFGPGTRLLVL.

This clone was observed once. The rearrangement uses TRBV11-1 and TRBJ1-4, with a possible D match to TRBD1 (5 bases). V gave up 5 bases and J gave up 8 bases, with 15 bases separating them. CDR3 length: 14 residues. In germline, CDR1 is SGHAT, CDR2 FQDESV (reference sequence). CDR3 region: CASSPRGREEKLFF. DNA of the CDR3: TGTGCCAGCAGCCCGAGGGGACGGGAAGAAAAACTGTTTTTT.

The gene calls are TRBV5-1 and TRBJ1-2; TRBD1 is a possible D gene (5 bases). Germline V gene lookup returns CDR1 SGHRS and CDR2 YFSETQ. V lost 1 base to trimming and J lost 6 bases, with 13 bases between them. CDR3 length equals 14 residues. CDR3 protein: CASSLFLAGDGYTF. The CDR3, as DNA: TGCGCCAGCAGCTTGTTCCTCGCGGGGGATGGCTACACCTTC.

The chain has TRBV5-4 and TRBJ2-2; no firm D call. The CDR3 length is 14 residues. Trimming pared 4 bases from V and 4 bases from J, leaving 11 bases between. CDR1 SGHNT and CDR2 YYREEE come from the germline V gene (reference sequence). DNA for the CDR3: TGTGCCAGCAGCCCCCCACAGTCCACCGGGGAGCTGTTTTTT. Its protein product is CASSPPQSTGELFF.

This clone has a handful of counts. The chain joins TRBV9 to TRBJ1-1; no clear D gene. This CDR3 spans 14 amino acids. The germline V gene has CDR1 SGDLS and CDR2 YYNGEE. Trimming removed 2 bases at V and 0 bases at J, with 8 bases between. Written as DNA, the CDR3 is TGTGCCAGCAGCGTTTCAGGAATGAACACTGAAGCTTTCTTT. As protein: CASSVSGMNTEAFF.

This clone has ten or more counts. J is TRBJ1-6 and V is TRBV19; no clear D. Trimming took off 6 bases at V and 14 bases at J, with 14 bases between the two ends. CDR1 and CDR2 (germline): LNHDA, SQIVND (reference sequence). The CDR3 is 12 residues long. The CDR3 region has the DNA TGTGCCAGTAGCCCAGCAGGCTTTACCCTCCACTTT. This gives the protein CASSPAGFTLHF.

This clone has a single count. CDR3 in amino acids: CASSFSFYRGLENTEAFF. The CDR3 nucleotides read TGTGCCAGCAGTTTTTCCTTCTACAGAGGACTCGAGAACACTGAAGCTTTCTTT. The gene calls are TRBV27 and TRBJ1-1; D uncertain. CDR3 size: 18 residues. The V end lost 3 bases, the J end lost 1 base, and 21 bases lay between the germline ends. Germline assignment: CDR1 MNHEY and CDR2 SMNVEV (reference sequence).